This entry describes one T cell receptor beta chain. RNA was isolated and reverse transcribed to cDNA, the sequencing template. Clones were read by immunoSEQ multiplex PCR, and TCRdb kept only the in-frame ones, dropping some. The table lists around 250,000 clones, about two thirds of them singletons, with around 1.2% in the top ten. This entry comes from a study of CD8+ T cells in alopecia areata. Across the whole study: Treatment comprised oral tofacitinib, 5 to 10 mg twice daily, in treated patients.

It was from alopecia areata patients that lesional scalp punch biopsies and peripheral blood were collected. Sequences were derived from CD4+ T cells sorted from blood, sampled at week 0. This receptor was identified in a human donor with alopecia areata.

This CDR3 reads CASSSLAGGETQYF. In DNA, the CDR3 is TGTGCCAGCAGCTCTCTAGCGGGGGGGGAGACCCAGTACTTC. The chain couples TRBV5-4 to TRBJ2-5; TRBD2 matches 12 bases. V was clipped by 3 bases and J by 5 bases; unmatched bases: 2. The CDR3 is 14 amino acids. The germline CDR1 and CDR2 sequences are SGHNT and YYREEE (reference sequence).